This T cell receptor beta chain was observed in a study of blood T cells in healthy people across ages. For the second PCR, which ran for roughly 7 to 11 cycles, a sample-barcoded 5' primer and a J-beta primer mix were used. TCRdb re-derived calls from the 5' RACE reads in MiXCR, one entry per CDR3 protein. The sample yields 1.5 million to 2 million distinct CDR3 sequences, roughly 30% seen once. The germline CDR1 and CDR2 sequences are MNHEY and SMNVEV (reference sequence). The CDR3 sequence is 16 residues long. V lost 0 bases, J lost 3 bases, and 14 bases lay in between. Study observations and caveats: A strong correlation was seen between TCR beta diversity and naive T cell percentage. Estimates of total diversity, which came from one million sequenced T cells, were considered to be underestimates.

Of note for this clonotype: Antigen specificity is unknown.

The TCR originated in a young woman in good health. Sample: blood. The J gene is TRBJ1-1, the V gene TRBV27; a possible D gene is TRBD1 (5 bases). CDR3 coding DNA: TGTGCCAGCAGTTTATCTGGGGAGAGGGGCTACACTGAAGCTTTCTTT. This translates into CASSLSGERGYTEAFF.